This TCR beta chain came from a study of T cells in Graves' hyperthyroidism and ophthalmopathy. The overall study: Peripheral blood was secured at the point of initial diagnosis, before any treatment.

Study-wide points: Most thyroid clonotypes with frequency above 0.001 were detected in blood.

There are many counts of this clonotype. No antigen is known for it. TCR beta CDR3 sequences were amplified from RNA transcripts. TCR CDR3 underwent first-round RT-PCR with the HTBI primer set. TCRdb independently ran MiXCR on the multiplex PCR reads; one entry per CDR3 protein. This table holds hundreds of thousands of distinct CDR3 sequences, more than 13% found once. J was trimmed by 2 bases and V by 3 bases; bases with no gene match: 9. This CDR3 region has 16 residues. CDR1 is SGHAT and CDR2 is FQNNGV in the germline V gene. V is TRBV11-2 and J is TRBJ2-5, with 7 bases identical to TRBD1. The sample comprised blood. The TCR originated in a man in his fifties or sixties with Graves' ophthalmopathy. In DNA, the CDR3 is TGTGCCAGCAGCTTCAACAGGGGAAGAGGGCAAGAGACCCAGTACTTC. It is translated as CASSFNRGRGQETQYF.